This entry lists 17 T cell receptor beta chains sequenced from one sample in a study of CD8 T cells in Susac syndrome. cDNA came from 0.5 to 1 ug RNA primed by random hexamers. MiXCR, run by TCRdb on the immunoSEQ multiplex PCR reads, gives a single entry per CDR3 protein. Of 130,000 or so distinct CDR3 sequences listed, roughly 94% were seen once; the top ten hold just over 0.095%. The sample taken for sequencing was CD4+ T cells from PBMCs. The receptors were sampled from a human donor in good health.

The CDR3 region has the DNA TGCAGTGCAACACCGGGACTAGCGACAGATACGCAGTATTTT. Protein product: CSATPGLATDTQYF. The rearrangement uses TRBV20-1 and TRBJ2-3; 10 bases are shared with TRBD2. Germline-derived CDR1 and CDR2 are DFQATT and SNEGSKA (reference sequence). V shed 6 bases and J 3 bases; nucleotides not matched to a gene: 6. This CDR3 has 14 residues.

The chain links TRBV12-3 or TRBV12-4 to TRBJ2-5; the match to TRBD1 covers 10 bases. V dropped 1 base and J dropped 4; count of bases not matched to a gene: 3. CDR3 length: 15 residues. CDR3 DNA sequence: TGTGCCAGCAGTTTAGGTTGGACAGGGGGAGAGACCCAGTACTTC. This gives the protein CASSLGWTGGETQYF.

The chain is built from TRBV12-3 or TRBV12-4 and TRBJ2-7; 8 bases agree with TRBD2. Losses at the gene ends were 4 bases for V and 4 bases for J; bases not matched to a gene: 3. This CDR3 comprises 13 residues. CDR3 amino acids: CASSSGGTYEQYF. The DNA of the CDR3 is TGTGCCAGCAGTTCGGGGGGGACTTACGAGCAGTACTTC.

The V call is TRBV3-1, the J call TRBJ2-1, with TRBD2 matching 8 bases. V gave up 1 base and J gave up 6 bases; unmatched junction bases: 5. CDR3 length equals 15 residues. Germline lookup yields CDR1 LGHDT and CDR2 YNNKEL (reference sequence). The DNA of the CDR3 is TGTGCCAGCAGCCAAGGTAGCGGGAACCGCAATGAGCAGTTCTTC. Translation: CASSQGSGNRNEQFF.

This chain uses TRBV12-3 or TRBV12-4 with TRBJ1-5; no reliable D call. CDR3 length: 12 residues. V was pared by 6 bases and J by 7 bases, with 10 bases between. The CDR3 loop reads CASRLNEQPQHF. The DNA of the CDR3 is TGTGCCAGCAGACTGAACGAGCAGCCCCAGCATTTT.

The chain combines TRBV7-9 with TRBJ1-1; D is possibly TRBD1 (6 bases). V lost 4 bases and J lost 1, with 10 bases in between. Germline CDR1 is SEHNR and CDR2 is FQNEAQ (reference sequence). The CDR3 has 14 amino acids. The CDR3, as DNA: TGTGCCAGCAGCTCCCAGGGGCAGAACACTGAAGCTTTCTTT. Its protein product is CASSSQGQNTEAFF.

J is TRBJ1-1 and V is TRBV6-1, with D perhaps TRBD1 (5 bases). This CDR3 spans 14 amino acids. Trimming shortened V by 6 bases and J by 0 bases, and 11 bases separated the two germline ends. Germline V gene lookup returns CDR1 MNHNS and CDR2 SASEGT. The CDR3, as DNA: TGTGCCAGCAGAAGGGCAGGGATGAACACTGAAGCTTTCTTT. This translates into CASRRAGMNTEAFF.

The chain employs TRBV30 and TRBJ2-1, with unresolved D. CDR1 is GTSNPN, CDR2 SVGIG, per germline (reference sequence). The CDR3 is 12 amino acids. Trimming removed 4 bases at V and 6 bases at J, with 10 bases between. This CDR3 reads CAWTSYSNEQFF. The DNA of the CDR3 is TGTGCCTGGACCAGCTATAGCAATGAGCAGTTCTTC.

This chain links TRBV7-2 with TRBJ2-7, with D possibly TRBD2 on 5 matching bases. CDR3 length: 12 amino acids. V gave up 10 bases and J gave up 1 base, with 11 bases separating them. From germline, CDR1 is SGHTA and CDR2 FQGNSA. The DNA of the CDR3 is TGTGCCAACGACTCGGGGTCCTACGAGCAGTACTTC. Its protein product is CANDSGSYEQYF.

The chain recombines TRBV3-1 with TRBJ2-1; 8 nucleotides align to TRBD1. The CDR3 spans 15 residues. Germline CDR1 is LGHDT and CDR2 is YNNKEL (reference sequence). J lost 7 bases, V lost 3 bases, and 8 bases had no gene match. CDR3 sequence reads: CASSQERTGKNEQFF. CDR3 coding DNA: TGTGCCAGCAGCCAGGAACGGACAGGGAAGAATGAGCAGTTCTTC.

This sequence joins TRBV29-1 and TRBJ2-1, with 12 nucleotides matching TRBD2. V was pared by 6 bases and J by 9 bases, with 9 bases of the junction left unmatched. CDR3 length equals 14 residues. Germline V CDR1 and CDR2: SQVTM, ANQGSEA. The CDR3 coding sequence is TGCAGCGTCATTCCCAGACTAGCGGGAGTTGAGCAGTTCTTC. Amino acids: CSVIPRLAGVEQFF.

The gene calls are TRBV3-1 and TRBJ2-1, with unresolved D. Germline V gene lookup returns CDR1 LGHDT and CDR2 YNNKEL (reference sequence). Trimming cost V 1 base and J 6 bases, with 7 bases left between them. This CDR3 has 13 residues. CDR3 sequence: CASSQVFGNEQFF. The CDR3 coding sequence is TGTGCCAGCAGCCAAGTCTTCGGCAATGAGCAGTTCTTC.

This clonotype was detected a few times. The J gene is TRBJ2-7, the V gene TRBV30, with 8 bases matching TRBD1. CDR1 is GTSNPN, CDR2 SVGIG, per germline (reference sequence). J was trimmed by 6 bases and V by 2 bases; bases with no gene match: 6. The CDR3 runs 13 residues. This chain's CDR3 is CAWSLDRAGEQYF. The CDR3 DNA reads TGTGCCTGGAGTCTGGACAGGGCCGGCGAGCAGTACTTC.

CDR3: CASSLVPSDTEAFF. In DNA form, the CDR3 reads TGCGCCAGCAGCTTGGTACCCAGCGACACTGAAGCTTTCTTT. V usage is TRBV5-1 and J usage is TRBJ1-1; no definite D call. Between the trimmed V and J ends, which lost 0 bases and 3 bases, there was a span of 9 bases. Looked up from germline, CDR1 is SGHRS and CDR2 is YFSETQ. The CDR3 spans 14 residues.

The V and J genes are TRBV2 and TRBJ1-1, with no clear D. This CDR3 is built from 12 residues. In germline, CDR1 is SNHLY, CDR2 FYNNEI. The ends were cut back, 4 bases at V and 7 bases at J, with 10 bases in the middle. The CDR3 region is CASSVQGFEAFF. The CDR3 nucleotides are TGTGCCAGCAGTGTACAAGGATTTGAAGCTTTCTTT.

In nucleotides, the CDR3 is TGTGCCAGTAGCTGGGGCCCAGTCAATCAGCCCCAGCATTTT. Protein product: CASSWGPVNQPQHF. V is TRBV19 and J is TRBJ1-5; D might be TRBD1 (5 bases). The CDR3 length is 14 residues. Germline CDR1 LNHDA, CDR2 SQIVND (reference sequence). V lost 6 bases to trimming and J lost 3 bases, with 12 bases between them.

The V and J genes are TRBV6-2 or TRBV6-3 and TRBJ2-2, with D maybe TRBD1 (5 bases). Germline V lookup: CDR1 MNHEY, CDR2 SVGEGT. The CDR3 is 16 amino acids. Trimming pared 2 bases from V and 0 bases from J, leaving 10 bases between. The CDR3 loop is CASSYRWGTNTGELFF. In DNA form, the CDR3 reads TGTGCCAGCAGTTACCGGTGGGGCACGAACACCGGGGAGCTGTTTTTT.